This TCR beta chain came from a study of CD8 T cells in Susac syndrome. There are 13 residues in the CDR3. V was trimmed by 5 bases and J by 8 bases, leaving 16 bases between them. Germline CDR1 reads DFQATT; CDR2 reads SNEGSKA (reference sequence). The study sequenced TCR beta in blood CD8+ and CD4+ T cells. RNA amounts of about 0.45 to 1 ug underwent reverse transcription with random hexamers. By means of immunoSEQ multiplex PCR, TCR beta CDR3 spanning 54 Vbeta and 13 Jbeta underwent amplification. TCRdb redid the calling of the immunoSEQ multiplex PCR reads with MiXCR, one entry per CDR3 protein. The table has around 280,000 distinct CDR3 sequences, around 92% seen once; the top ten hold over 0.065%.

The sequencing sample was made of CD4+ T cells from PBMCs. This sequence was found in a human donor with multiple sclerosis. The chain links TRBV20-1 to TRBJ2-1, with a weak D call TRBD2 (8 bases). CDR3 nucleotide sequence: TGCAGTGCTCCCGGGAGGGGGCTCGATGAGCAGTTCTTC. Translating gives CSAPGRGLDEQFF.